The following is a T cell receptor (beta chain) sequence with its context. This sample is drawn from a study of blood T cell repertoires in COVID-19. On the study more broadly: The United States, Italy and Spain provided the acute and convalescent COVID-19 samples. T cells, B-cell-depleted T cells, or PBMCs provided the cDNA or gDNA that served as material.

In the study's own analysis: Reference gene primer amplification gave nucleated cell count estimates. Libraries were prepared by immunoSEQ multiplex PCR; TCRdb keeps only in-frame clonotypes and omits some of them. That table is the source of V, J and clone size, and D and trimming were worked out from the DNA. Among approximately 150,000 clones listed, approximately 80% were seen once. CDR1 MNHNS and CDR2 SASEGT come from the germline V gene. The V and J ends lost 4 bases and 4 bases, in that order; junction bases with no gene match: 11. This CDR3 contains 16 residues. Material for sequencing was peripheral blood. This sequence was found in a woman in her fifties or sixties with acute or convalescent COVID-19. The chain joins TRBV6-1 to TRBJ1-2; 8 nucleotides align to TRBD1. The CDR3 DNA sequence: TGTGCCAGCAGTGGGGTCGGGACAGGAGAGAGCTATGGCTACACCTTC. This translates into CASSGVGTGESYGYTF.